The clone carrying this T cell receptor beta chain has a count of ten or more. No antigen is known for it. This record comes from a study of human T cells and chemical hapten exposure. Broader study findings: Expanded TCR counts at PT1 were positively correlated with the patch test score.

Each cDNA molecule in the library carried unique molecular identifiers. TCRdb reprocessed the RACE reads with MiXCR, giving one entry per CDR3 protein. The sample has about 300,000 distinct CDR3 sequences, approximately 5% seen once. Time point: pre-sensitization, week 0. Treatment reported: therapeutic diphenylcyclopropenone sensitization with weekly scalp DPC. Alopecia patients, 18 to 70 years old and DPC-suitable, served as donors. CDR1 and CDR2 from the germline V gene are MNHEY and SVGAGI. Trimming removed 3 bases from V and 13 bases from J; junction bases left unmatched: 12. The CDR3 consists of 15 residues.

This chain connects TRBV6-5 to TRBJ2-1, with 10 bases aligning to TRBD2. The source was whole blood, collected in connection with sensitization to the hapten diphenylcyclopropenone (DPC). The sequence came from a woman between 18 and 30 years old with alopecia areata. Some clones in this sample may be carry-over from other donors' samples. Written as DNA, the CDR3 is TGTGCCAGCAGTTATAAGGGTCTAGCGGGGGTATCCCAGTTCTTC. Amino acid sequence: CASSYKGLAGVSQFF.